These 32 T cell receptor beta chains share one sample of origin, sequenced in a study of T-cell reconstitution after alpha-beta-depleted transplantation in children. Preparation of the TCRbeta library used unique molecular identifiers. One entry per CDR3 protein, called by TCRdb with MiXCR from the PCR reads. The sample contains about 980,000 distinct CDR3 sequences, less than 30% of which appear only once. This material consisted of PBMCs, mostly from graft donor cells, taken 360 days after TCRalphabeta/CD19-depleted stem cell transplant. These receptors originate from a boy under two years old who had a stem cell transplant for SCID, so the T cells may come from the graft donor.

The gene calls are TRBV20-1 and TRBJ2-5; the D is unclear. The V end was cut by 3 bases, the J end by 2 bases, with 13 bases between. Germline V gene lookup returns CDR1 DFQATT and CDR2 SNEGSKA (reference sequence). This CDR3 is 14 amino acids long. The CDR3 sequence: CSARDPGPQETQYF. The DNA of the CDR3 is TGCAGTGCTAGGGACCCGGGCCCTCAAGAGACCCAGTACTTC.

This chain uses TRBV20-1 with TRBJ2-1; no firm D call. Trimming took off 1 base at V and 12 bases at J, with 10 bases between the two ends. CDR1 and CDR2 from the germline V gene are DFQATT and SNEGSKA (reference sequence). The CDR3 totals 11 residues. The CDR3 spells CSARAPMGQFF. The CDR3 DNA sequence: TGCAGTGCTAGAGCCCCCATGGGGCAGTTCTTC.

The DNA for the CDR3 is TGTGCCAGCAGTTCCAGGACTGGGGATTTCCGGGAGACCCAGTACTTC. Protein: CASSSRTGDFRETQYF. This sequence joins TRBV6-6 and TRBJ2-5; maybe TRBD2 (5 bases). The V end was cut by 4 bases, the J end by 5 bases, with 20 bases between. CDR3 length: 16 residues. CDR1 is MNHNY and CDR2 is SVGAGI in the germline V gene (reference sequence).

The table lists this clonotype with many counts. The chain carries TRBV4-3 and TRBJ2-2; the match to TRBD2 covers 10 bases. J gave up 6 bases and V 0 bases, and 4 bases lay outside the gene matches. Germline V gene data show CDR1 as LGHNA and CDR2 as YSLEER. This CDR3 has 16 amino acids. CDR3 DNA sequence: TGCGCCAGCAGCCAAGATAAACTAGCGGGGTCCGGGGAGCTGTTTTTT. It translates to CASSQDKLAGSGELFF.

V usage is TRBV7-6 and J usage is TRBJ2-7; either TRBD1 or TRBD2 may supply D (5 bases each). CDR3 size: 15 residues. Trimming cost V 5 bases and J 2 bases, with 16 bases left between them. CDR1 is SGHVS, CDR2 FNYEAQ, per germline. CDR3 region: CASSELRDGAYEQYF. The CDR3 DNA sequence: TGTGCCAGCAGCGAGCTCCGGGACGGAGCCTACGAGCAGTACTTC.

This clonotype showed up just a few times. The chain uses TRBV11-2 and TRBJ2-5, with a tentative D call TRBD2 (7 bases). Trimming removed 4 bases at V and 2 bases at J, with 17 bases between. CDR1 and CDR2 (germline): SGHAT, FQNNGV. CDR3 size: 16 residues. This CDR3 reads CASSSAGGLVQETQYF. The CDR3 nucleotides are TGTGCCAGCAGCTCCGCCGGGGGGCTGGTTCAAGAGACCCAGTACTTC.

This chain joins TRBV7-6 and TRBJ1-2; D is perhaps TRBD1 (5 bases). CDR1 is SGHVS and CDR2 is FNYEAQ in the germline V gene. Between the trimmed V and J ends, which lost 0 bases and 4 bases, there was a span of 15 bases. The CDR3 runs to 16 residues. For the CDR3, the DNA is TGTGCCAGCAGCTTAGCGGGCCGTCTGGGGCCCTATGGCTACACCTTC. It encodes CASSLAGRLGPYGYTF. Full variable domain (outside the CDR3, taken from reference TRBV7-6 and TRBJ1-2): GAGVSQSPRYKVTKRGQDVALRCDPISGHVSLYWYRQALGQGPEFLTYFNYEAQQDKSGLPNDRFSAERPEGSISTLTIQRTEQRDSAMYRCASSLAGRLGPYGYTFGSGTRLTVV.

This chain links TRBV11-2 with TRBJ2-3; D ambiguous. CDR3 size: 12 residues. V lost 4 bases and J 4 bases, leaving 6 bases between the germline ends. Germline assignment: CDR1 SGHAT and CDR2 FQNNGV. CDR3 in DNA: TGTGCCAGCAGCTCCAACGCAGATACGCAGTATTTT. Amino acids: CASSSNADTQYF.

In this sample, this clonotype turned up a few times. This rearrangement joins TRBV12-3 or TRBV12-4 to TRBJ2-6; D unclear. The CDR3 runs to 16 residues. Trimming stripped 1 base from V and 0 bases from J, with 7 bases between. CDR3: CASSLGRRSGANVLTF. CDR3 nucleotides: TGTGCCAGCAGTTTAGGTCGGCGCTCTGGGGCCAACGTCCTGACTTTC.

This clonotype was detected only a few times. The chain combines TRBV28 with TRBJ2-7, with D possibly matching TRBD1 (5 bases). V lost 6 bases and J lost 2, with 11 bases in between. The CDR3 has 13 residues. CDR1 and CDR2 (germline): MDHEN, SYDVKM. This CDR3 reads CASRTASPYEQYF. CDR3 bases: TGTGCCAGCAGGACAGCCTCGCCCTACGAGCAGTACTTC.

The chain is built from TRBV28 and TRBJ2-1; the D gene could be TRBD1 or TRBD2 (5 bases each). V dropped 8 bases and J dropped 3 bases, with 8 bases sitting between them. From germline, CDR1 is MDHEN and CDR2 SYDVKM. The CDR3 length is 12 residues. The CDR3 protein is CASGGRYNEQFF. The CDR3 coding sequence is TGTGCCAGCGGGGGACGCTACAATGAGCAGTTCTTC.

This chain connects TRBV12-3 or TRBV12-4 to TRBJ1-3, with a tentative D call TRBD1 (6 bases). V lost 3 bases, J lost 7 bases, and 16 bases lay in between. The CDR3 length is 15 residues. The CDR3 reads CASSFYPQGRNTIYF. The CDR3 DNA is TGTGCCAGCAGTTTTTACCCACAGGGTAGGAACACCATATATTTT.

V and J are TRBV2 and TRBJ2-3; 13 bases are a match to TRBD2. There are 16 residues in the CDR3. The germline V gene encodes CDR1 SNHLY and CDR2 FYNNEI. J gave up 3 bases and V 8 bases, and 8 bases lay outside the gene matches. In nucleotides, the CDR3 is TGTGCCAGCCGCAGACTAGCGGGGGGTATTACAGATACGCAGTATTTT. Its protein is CASRRLAGGITDTQYF.

This chain uses TRBV9 with TRBJ2-2; tentatively, D is TRBD2 (5 bases). Per the germline V gene, CDR1 is SGDLS and CDR2 is YYNGEE. The CDR3 length is 13 residues. V was trimmed by 2 bases and J by 8 bases, leaving 10 bases between them. The CDR3 DNA follows: TGTGCCAGCAGCGTGGAGGAGGCTGGGGAGCTGTTTTTT. It codes for CASSVEEAGELFF.

The CDR3 DNA reads TGTGCCAGCAGTTGGCGACAGGGGAGAAACACCGGGGAGCTGTTTTTT. This gives the protein CASSWRQGRNTGELFF. The chain recombines TRBV6-2 or TRBV6-3 with TRBJ2-2; 8 bases agree with TRBD1. Looked up from germline, CDR1 is MNHEY and CDR2 is SVGEGT. This CDR3 is 16 amino acids long. With 4 bases clipped from V and 2 bases from J, the junction kept 6 bases outside the gene matches.

This clonotype showed up just a few times. The chain combines TRBV4-1 with TRBJ2-1; D uncertain. The CDR3 is 17 amino acids. CDR1 and CDR2 from the germline V gene are MGHRA and YSYEKL. Trimming removed 3 bases at V and 0 bases at J, with 15 bases between. In DNA form, the CDR3 reads TGCGCCAGCAGCCAGACGGGCCCATCAACCTCCTACAATGAGCAGTTCTTC. This gives the protein CASSQTGPSTSYNEQFF.

This clonotype showed up many times. The CDR3 DNA reads TGTGCCAGCAGACAGGACTATGGCTACACCTTC. This sequence encodes CASRQDYGYTF. The chain uses TRBV28 and TRBJ1-2; weak D call: TRBD1 (5 bases). V lost 6 bases and J 3 bases, leaving 5 bases between the germline ends. The germline CDR1 and CDR2 sequences are MDHEN and SYDVKM. The CDR3 has 11 amino acids.

This clonotype was detected ten times or more. The gene calls are TRBV5-1 and TRBJ2-5, with a tentative D call TRBD2 (7 bases). V shed 2 bases and J shed 4 bases, with 12 bases lying between them. Germline CDR1 reads SGHRS; CDR2 reads YFSETQ. CDR3 length: 14 residues. The CDR3 coding sequence is TGCGCCAGCAGCTTACAGGGAGGGCGAGAGACCCAGTACTTC. This codes for CASSLQGGRETQYF.

The V gene is TRBV4-1, the J gene TRBJ2-2; D may be TRBD1 (6 bases). Trimming removed 1 base from V and 8 bases from J, with 14 bases in between. This CDR3 contains 15 residues. Germline V CDR1 and CDR2: MGHRA, YSYEKL. The CDR3 DNA follows: TGCGCCAGCAGCCAAGTCGGGCAGGGGACAGGGGAGCTGTTTTTT. Amino acid sequence: CASSQVGQGTGELFF.

This clonotype appeared a few times. J is TRBJ2-3 and V is TRBV28; D is unresolved. Germline V CDR1 and CDR2: MDHEN, SYDVKM. The CDR3 is 14 residues long. Trimming took off 5 bases at V and 5 bases at J, with 14 bases between the two ends. The CDR3 DNA follows: TGTGCCAGCAGTCCCGCCGGGTTGAAAGATACGCAGTATTTT. Protein product: CASSPAGLKDTQYF.

In this sample, this clonotype turned up a few times. The chain uses TRBV7-3 and TRBJ2-2, with D maybe TRBD1 (6 bases). The CDR3 is 14 residues long. CDR1 and CDR2 from the germline V gene are SGHTA and FQGTGA. Trimming removed 4 bases from V and 5 bases from J, with 11 bases in between. This chain's CDR3 is CASSSQGRTGELFF. The DNA for the CDR3 is TGTGCCAGCAGCTCCCAGGGGCGAACCGGGGAGCTGTTTTTT. Together with reference TRBV7-3 and TRBJ2-2, the CDR3 gives the full variable domain: GAGVSQTPSNKVTEKGKYVELRCDPISGHTALYWYRQSLGQGPEFLIYFQGTGAADDSGLPNDRFFAVRPEGSVSTLKIQRTERGDSAVYLCASSSQGRTGELFFGEGSRLTVL.

This clonotype was seen more than once but under ten times. The gene calls are TRBV3-1 and TRBJ2-5, with D perhaps matching TRBD1 (6 bases). The CDR3 extends over 15 amino acids. Between the trimmed V and J ends, which lost 1 base and 5 bases, there was a span of 14 bases. Germline CDR1 reads LGHDT; CDR2 reads YNNKEL (reference sequence). CDR3 residues: CASSQAVGQLETQYF. The DNA of the CDR3 is TGTGCCAGCAGCCAAGCTGTTGGACAGCTGGAGACCCAGTACTTC.

V and J are TRBV4-1 and TRBJ2-7; 8 nucleotides match TRBD1. V was clipped by 6 bases and J by 2 bases; unmatched bases: 6. This CDR3 spans 14 amino acids. In germline, CDR1 is MGHRA, CDR2 YSYEKL. CDR3 DNA sequence: TGCGCCAGCAGAATTTCAGGGGGCCCCTACGAGCAGTACTTC. It specifies CASRISGGPYEQYF.

The chain recombines TRBV6-5 with TRBJ1-1, with D unclear. This CDR3 has 16 residues. V gave up 4 bases and J gave up 0 bases, with 15 bases separating them. The germline gives CDR1 MNHEY, CDR2 SVGAGI. As DNA, the CDR3 is TGTGCCAGCAGTTTAACCCCCTCGGGCATGAACACTGAAGCTTTCTTT. Protein sequence: CASSLTPSGMNTEAFF.

This clonotype turned up a few times. The chain links TRBV6-2 or TRBV6-3 to TRBJ2-7; D is unclear. Germline-derived CDR1 and CDR2 are MNHEY and SVGEGT. The V gene lost 2 bases and the J gene lost 0 bases, with 11 bases spanning the gap. The CDR3 covers 15 residues. In DNA form, the CDR3 reads TGTGCCAGCAGTTACACAAGGGCCGGCTCCTACGAGCAGTACTTC. It is translated as CASSYTRAGSYEQYF.

This clonotype came up a few times. The chain is built from TRBV29-1 and TRBJ1-1; 9 bases map to TRBD1. V lost 7 bases and J lost 1; bases outside the gene matches: 4. CDR3 length: 13 residues. Germline V lookup: CDR1 SQVTM, CDR2 ANQGSEA. The CDR3 nucleotides are TGCAGCGCTCGGACAGGGGCGAACACTGAAGCTTTCTTT. Translation gives CSARTGANTEAFF.

A few counts support this clonotype. This chain links TRBV29-1 with TRBJ2-1, with TRBD1 matching 8 bases. V shed 5 bases and J 0 bases; nucleotides not matched to a gene: 6. The CDR3 extends over 15 amino acids. Germline CDR1 SQVTM, CDR2 ANQGSEA. The CDR3 DNA reads as TGCAGCGTTTGGGGACAGGAGTCCTCCTACAATGAGCAGTTCTTC. This codes for CSVWGQESSYNEQFF.

The chain has TRBV4-2 and TRBJ1-1; 9 bases line up with TRBD1. V was clipped by 0 bases and J by 8 bases; unmatched bases: 4. This CDR3 is built from 14 residues. From germline, CDR1 is LGHNA and CDR2 YNFKEQ. CDR3 loop: CASSQDNRGREAFF. CDR3 sequence (DNA): TGTGCCAGCAGCCAAGATAACAGGGGGCGAGAAGCTTTCTTT.

The chain has TRBV5-1 and TRBJ1-2; D remains ambiguous. Germline CDR1 SGHRS, CDR2 YFSETQ. Between the trimmed V and J ends, which lost 2 bases and 8 bases, there was a span of 22 bases. The CDR3 runs 16 residues. CDR3 nucleotide sequence: TGCGCCAGCAGCTTTATTACGAAAACGACTTATGCGGGCTACACCTTC. This codes for CASSFITKTTYAGYTF. The whole variable domain, filled in from reference TRBV5-1 and TRBJ1-2, reads KAGVTQTPRYLIKTRGQQVTLSCSPISGHRSVSWYQQTPGQGLQFLFEYFSETQRNKGNFPGRFSGRQFSNSRSEMNVSTLELGDSALYLCASSFITKTTYAGYTFGSGTRLTVV.

This clonotype was observed a handful of times. The genes are TRBV20-1 and TRBJ2-1; unclear D gene. CDR3 size: 14 residues. Germline values: CDR1 DFQATT, CDR2 SNEGSKA (reference sequence). V lost 5 bases, J lost 2 bases, and 13 bases lay in between. In DNA, the CDR3 is TGCAGTGCTGGGCTACGGAGCCCCTACAATGAGCAGTTCTTC. Its translation is CSAGLRSPYNEQFF.

This clonotype was counted at least ten times. The chain employs TRBV7-8 and TRBJ2-2; 13 bases are a match to TRBD2. Losses at the gene ends were 5 bases for V and 0 bases for J; bases not matched to a gene: 6. This CDR3 is 18 amino acids long. Germline V CDR1 and CDR2: SGHVS, FQNEAQ. CDR3: CASSPGLAGIANTGELFF. The CDR3 DNA sequence: TGTGCCAGCAGCCCGGGACTAGCGGGGATCGCGAACACCGGGGAGCTGTTTTTT.

The V call is TRBV5-1, the J call TRBJ2-5; tentatively, D is TRBD1 (6 bases). The CDR3 is 15 amino acids. V was clipped by 2 bases and J by 3 bases, with 14 bases between them. CDR1 and CDR2 (germline): SGHRS, YFSETQ. The CDR3 DNA reads as TGCGCCAGCAGCTTCGCCGGGACAACTGAAGAGACCCAGTACTTC. Translated: CASSFAGTTEETQYF.